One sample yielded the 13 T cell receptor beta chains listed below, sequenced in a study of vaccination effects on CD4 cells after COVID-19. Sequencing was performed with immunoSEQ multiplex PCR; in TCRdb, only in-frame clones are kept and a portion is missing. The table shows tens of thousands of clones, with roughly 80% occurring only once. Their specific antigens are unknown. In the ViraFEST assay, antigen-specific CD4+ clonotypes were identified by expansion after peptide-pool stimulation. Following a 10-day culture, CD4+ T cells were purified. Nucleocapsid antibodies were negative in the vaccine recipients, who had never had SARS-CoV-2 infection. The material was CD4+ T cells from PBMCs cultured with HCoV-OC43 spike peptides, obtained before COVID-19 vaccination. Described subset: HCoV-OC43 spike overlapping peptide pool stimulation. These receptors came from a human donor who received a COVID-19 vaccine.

The CDR3 coding sequence is TGTGCCAGCAGTTTACTGGGACAGCAAGAGACCCAGTACTTC. It translates to CASSLLGQQETQYF. The chain links TRBV28 to TRBJ2-5; TRBD1 agrees at 7 bases. CDR3 size: 14 residues. CDR1 is MDHEN and CDR2 is SYDVKM in the germline V gene. The V segment lost 2 bases and the J segment 2 bases; nucleotides outside the gene matches: 2.

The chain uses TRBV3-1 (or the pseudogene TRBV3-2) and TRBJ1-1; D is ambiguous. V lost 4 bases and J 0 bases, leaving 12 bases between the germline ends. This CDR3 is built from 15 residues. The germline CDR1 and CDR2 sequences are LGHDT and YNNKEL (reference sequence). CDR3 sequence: CASSPVLTVNTEAFF. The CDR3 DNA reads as TGTGCCAGCAGCCCCGTTCTGACGGTGAACACTGAAGCTTTCTTT.

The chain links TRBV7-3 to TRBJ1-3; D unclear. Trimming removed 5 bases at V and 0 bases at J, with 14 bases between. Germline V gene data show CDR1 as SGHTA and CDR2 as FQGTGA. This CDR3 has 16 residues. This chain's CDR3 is CASSLLGSNSGNTIYF. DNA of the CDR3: TGTGCCAGCAGCCTCCTTGGATCCAACTCTGGAAACACCATATATTTT.

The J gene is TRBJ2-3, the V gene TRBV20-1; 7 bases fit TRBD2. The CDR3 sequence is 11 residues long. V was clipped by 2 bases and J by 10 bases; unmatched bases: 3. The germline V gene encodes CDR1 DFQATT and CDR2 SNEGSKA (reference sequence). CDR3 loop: CSARYSGPQYF. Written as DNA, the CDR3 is TGCAGTGCTAGATATAGCGGGCCGCAGTATTTT.

The CDR3 is CASGVGTEAFF. The CDR3, as DNA: TGTGCCAGCGGCGTTGGCACTGAAGCTTTCTTT. This chain connects TRBV6-6 to TRBJ1-1, with D unclear. The germline V and J ends were trimmed by 8 bases and 4 bases, with 8 bases remaining between them. Germline V gene sequence: CDR1 MNHNY, CDR2 SVGAGI (reference sequence). There are 11 residues in the CDR3.

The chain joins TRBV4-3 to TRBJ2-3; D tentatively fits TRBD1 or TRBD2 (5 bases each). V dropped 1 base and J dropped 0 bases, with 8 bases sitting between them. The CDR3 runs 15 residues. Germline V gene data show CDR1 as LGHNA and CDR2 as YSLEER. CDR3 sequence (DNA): TGCGCCAGCAGCCAAGTGGGGGACAGCACAGATACGCAGTATTTT. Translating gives CASSQVGDSTDTQYF.

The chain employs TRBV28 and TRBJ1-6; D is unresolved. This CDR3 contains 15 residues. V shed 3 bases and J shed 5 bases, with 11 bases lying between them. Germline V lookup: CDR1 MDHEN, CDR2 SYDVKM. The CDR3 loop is CASSLGRMDNSPLHF. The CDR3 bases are TGTGCCAGCAGTTTGGGAAGAATGGATAATTCACCCCTCCACTTT.

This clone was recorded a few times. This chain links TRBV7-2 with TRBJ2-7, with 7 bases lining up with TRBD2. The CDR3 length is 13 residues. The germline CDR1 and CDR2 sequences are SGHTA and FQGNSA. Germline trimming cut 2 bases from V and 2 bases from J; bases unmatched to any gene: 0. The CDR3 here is CASSLSGAYEQYV. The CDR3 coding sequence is TGTGCCAGCAGCTTAAGCGGGGCCTACGAGCAGTACGTC.

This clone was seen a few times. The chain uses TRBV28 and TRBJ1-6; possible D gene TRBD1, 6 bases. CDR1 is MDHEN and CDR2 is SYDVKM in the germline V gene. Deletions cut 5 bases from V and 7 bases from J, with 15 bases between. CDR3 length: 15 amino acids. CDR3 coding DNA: TGTGCCAGCAGTCTCCCGGACAGAGGGAATTCACCCCTCCACTTT. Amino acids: CASSLPDRGNSPLHF.

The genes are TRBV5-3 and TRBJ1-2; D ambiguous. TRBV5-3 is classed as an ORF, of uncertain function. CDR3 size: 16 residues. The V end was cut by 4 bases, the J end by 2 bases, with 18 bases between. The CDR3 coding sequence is TGTGCCAGAAGCCTAAGTCGTCCACCTGGGAACTATGGCTACACCTTC. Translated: CARSLSRPPGNYGYTF.

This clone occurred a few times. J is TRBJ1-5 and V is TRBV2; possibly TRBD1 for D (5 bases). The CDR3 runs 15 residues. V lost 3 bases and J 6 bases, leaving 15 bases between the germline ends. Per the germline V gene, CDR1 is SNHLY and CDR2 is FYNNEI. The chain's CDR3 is CASSDSAGGVQPQHF. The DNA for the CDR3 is TGTGCCAGCAGTGACTCTGCGGGGGGGGTTCAGCCCCAGCATTTT. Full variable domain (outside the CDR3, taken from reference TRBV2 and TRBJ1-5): EPEVTQTPSHQVTQMGQEVILRCVPISNHLYFYWYRQILGQKVEFLVSFYNNEISEKSEIFDDQFSVERPDGSNFTLKIRSTKLEDSAMYFCASSDSAGGVQPQHFGDGTRLSIL.

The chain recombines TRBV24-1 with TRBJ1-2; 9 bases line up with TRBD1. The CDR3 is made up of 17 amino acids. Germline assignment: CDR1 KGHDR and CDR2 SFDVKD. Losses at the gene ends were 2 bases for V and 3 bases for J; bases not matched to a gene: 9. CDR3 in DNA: TGTGCCACCAGTGATTGGAAAACAGGGGGCCTGGACTATGGCTACACCTTC. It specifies CATSDWKTGGLDYGYTF.

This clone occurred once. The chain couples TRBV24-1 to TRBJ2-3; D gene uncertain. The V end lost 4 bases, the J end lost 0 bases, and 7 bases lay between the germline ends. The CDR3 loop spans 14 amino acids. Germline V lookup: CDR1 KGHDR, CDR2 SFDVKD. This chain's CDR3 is CATSDRSSTDTQYF. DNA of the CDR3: TGTGCCACCAGTGACAGATCTAGCACAGATACGCAGTATTTT.